This TCR beta chain was observed in a study of glioma-infiltrating T cells. Points from the study as a whole: Very few CDR3 sequences were shared between tissue and blood. Non-neoplastic patients had below-expected tissue-blood divergence, while all gliomas exceeded expectation.

This CDR3 contains 13 residues. The germline CDR1 and CDR2 sequences are SGHVS and FQNEAQ. J was trimmed by 9 bases and V by 1 base; bases with no gene match: 5. The iRepertoire nested amplicon-rescue multiplex PCR amplified TCR alpha and beta CDR3s from RNA. For one-step reverse transcription and amplification, 100-400 ng of tissue mRNA or PBMC total RNA was used. TCRdb independently ran MiXCR on the multiplex PCR reads; one entry per CDR3 protein. Found here are under 200,000 distinct CDR3 sequences, 30% to 40% of them singletons; the top ten hold around 21%. This clonotype was seen repeatedly, ten times or more. Its matching antigen is unknown.

The sample consisted of glioma tissue, nonneoplastic brain tissue, or PBMCs (not recorded which). The receptor comes from a human donor with low-grade glioma or glioblastoma, undergoing nonglioma brain surgery, or in good health (not recorded which). The chain carries TRBV7-8 and TRBJ2-5, with 7 positions matching TRBD2. The CDR3 coding sequence is TGTGCCAGCAGCTTAGTGACTAGCAATGCCCAGTACTTC. Its translation: CASSLVTSNAQYF. The variable domain in full, with the rest retrieved from reference TRBV7-8 and TRBJ2-5, is GAGVSQSPRYKVAKRGQDVALRCDPISGHVSLFWYQQALGQGPEFLTYFQNEAQLDKSGLPSDRFFAERPEGSVSTLKIQRTQQEDSAVYLCASSLVTSNAQYFGPGTRLLVL.